This T cell receptor (beta chain) comes out of a study of blood T cell repertoires in COVID-19. Assay: immunoSEQ multiplex PCR; the TCRdb copy retains only in-frame clones and omits some. The data hold a few hundred thousand clones, with roughly 91% observed a single time. Germline CDR1 reads SGHTA; CDR2 reads FQGTGA. CDR3 length: 12 amino acids. Trimming cost V 5 bases and J 10 bases, with 12 bases left between them. This sequence was found in a young man in a cohort exposed to, infected with or recovered from COVID-19 (not recorded which). Sequenced material: PBMCs or T cells enriched from blood (not recorded which). V gene TRBV7-3 combines with J gene TRBJ2-1; possible D gene TRBD2, 6 bases. CDR3: CASSRAGGEQFF. Here the CDR3 DNA reads TGTGCCAGCAGCCGGGCCGGAGGGGAGCAGTTCTTC.